Following are 8 T cell receptor beta chains from one sample sequenced in a study of CD8 T cells in ankylosing spondylitis. MiXCR, run by TCRdb on the 5' RACE reads, gives a single entry per CDR3 protein. This table holds some 120,000 distinct CDR3 sequences, about 6.5% found once. The sequenced sample consisted of blood, either unsorted or a sorted T cell fraction (not recorded which). The origin of the receptors is a male donor with ankylosing spondylitis or in good health (not recorded which).

In its sample, this clonotype was seen a few times. The chain couples TRBV4-3 to TRBJ2-3; TRBD1 agrees at 7 bases. The V gene's germline CDR1 is LGHNA and CDR2 YSLEER. The CDR3 has 18 residues. V gave up 0 bases and J gave up 2 bases; unmatched junction bases: 11. For the CDR3, the DNA is TGCGCCAGCAGCCAAGATTGGAGGAACAGGGGCCTCACAGATACGCAGTATTTT. This translates into CASSQDWRNRGLTDTQYF.

The table lists this clonotype with many counts. The gene calls are TRBV5-1 and TRBJ2-7, with D perhaps matching TRBD2 (6 bases). CDR3 length: 14 residues. The V end was cut by 3 bases, the J end by 5 bases, with 15 bases between. Germline V gene sequence: CDR1 SGHRS, CDR2 YFSETQ. CDR3 loop: CASSSRPRGNEQYF. The CDR3 region has the DNA TGCGCCAGCAGCTCCCGGCCCCGGGGGAACGAGCAGTACTTC.

As regards this clonotype: At one of its ends the junction is not consistent with the germline gene, which may arise from a read error. The V gene is TRBV7-7, the J gene TRBJ2-2; maybe TRBD2 (5 bases). In germline, CDR1 is SSHAT, CDR2 FNYEAQ (reference sequence). The CDR3 is made up of 15 amino acids. In nucleotides, the CDR3 is TGTGCTAGCAGTCGCGGACTGGGTCTTCCCGGGGAGCTGTTTTTT. This translates into CASSRGLGLPGELFF.

There are many counts of this clonotype. V gene TRBV12-3 or TRBV12-4 combines with J gene TRBJ2-1; maybe TRBD2 (6 bases). The V end was cut by 4 bases, the J end by 8 bases, with 18 bases between. The CDR3 totals 15 residues. CDR3 residues: CASSSRKVRDHEQFF. CDR3 bases: TGTGCCAGCAGTTCCCGCAAGGTGCGGGATCATGAGCAGTTCTTC.

There are many counts of this clonotype. J is TRBJ2-7 and V is TRBV28; TRBD1 matches 9 bases. The trim removed 4 bases at V and 2 bases at J, leaving 6 bases unmatched. The germline CDR1 and CDR2 sequences are MDHEN and SYDVKM. The CDR3 consists of 15 residues. For the CDR3, the DNA is TGTGCCAGCAGTTCCCCCGGGACAGGGACCTACGAGCAGTACTTC. It is translated as CASSSPGTGTYEQYF.

This clonotype occurred many times. The CDR3 region has the DNA TGCAGTGCTAGAGATCGACGGGTCACCGGGGAGCTGTTTTTT. Translation gives CSARDRRVTGELFF. The gene calls are TRBV20-1 and TRBJ2-2; D gene ambiguous. V gave up 0 bases and J gave up 4 bases, with 9 bases separating them. This CDR3 has 14 residues. Germline V gene lookup returns CDR1 DFQATT and CDR2 SNEGSKA (reference sequence).

This clonotype turned up a few times. The rearrangement links TRBV5-1 to TRBJ1-4, with no clear D. V lost 4 bases, J lost 5 bases, and 12 bases lay in between. Germline-derived CDR1 and CDR2 are SGHRS and YFSETQ. The CDR3 is 14 amino acids. The CDR3 nucleotides read TGCGCCAGCAGCACCGGACCGCCAAATGAAAAACTGTTTTTT. It encodes CASSTGPPNEKLFF. The variable domain in full, with the rest retrieved from reference TRBV5-1 and TRBJ1-4, is KAGVTQTPRYLIKTRGQQVTLSCSPISGHRSVSWYQQTPGQGLQFLFEYFSETQRNKGNFPGRFSGRQFSNSRSEMNVSTLELGDSALYLCASSTGPPNEKLFFGSGTQLSVL.

In its sample, this clonotype was seen many times. The chain couples TRBV5-1 to TRBJ1-2; TRBD1 matches 8 bases. This CDR3 region has 13 residues. The trim removed 4 bases at V and 4 bases at J, leaving 3 bases unmatched. Germline lookup yields CDR1 SGHRS and CDR2 YFSETQ. DNA for the CDR3: TGCGCCAGCAGCAGCGACAGGGGCTATGGCTACACCTTC. It yields the protein CASSSDRGYGYTF.